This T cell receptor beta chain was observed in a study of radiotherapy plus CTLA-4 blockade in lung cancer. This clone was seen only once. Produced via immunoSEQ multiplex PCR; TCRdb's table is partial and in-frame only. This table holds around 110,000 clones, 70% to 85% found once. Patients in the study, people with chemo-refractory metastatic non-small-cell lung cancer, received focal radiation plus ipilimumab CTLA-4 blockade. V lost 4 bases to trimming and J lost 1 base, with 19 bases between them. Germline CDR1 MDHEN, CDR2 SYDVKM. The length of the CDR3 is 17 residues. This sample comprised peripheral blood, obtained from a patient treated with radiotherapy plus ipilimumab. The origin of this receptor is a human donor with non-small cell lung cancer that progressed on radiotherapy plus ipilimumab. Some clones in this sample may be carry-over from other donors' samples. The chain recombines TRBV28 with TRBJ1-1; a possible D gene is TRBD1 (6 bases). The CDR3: CASSYVGALGENTEAFF. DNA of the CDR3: TGTGCCAGCAGTTATGTGGGGGCGCTTGGGGAGAACACTGAAGCTTTCTTT.